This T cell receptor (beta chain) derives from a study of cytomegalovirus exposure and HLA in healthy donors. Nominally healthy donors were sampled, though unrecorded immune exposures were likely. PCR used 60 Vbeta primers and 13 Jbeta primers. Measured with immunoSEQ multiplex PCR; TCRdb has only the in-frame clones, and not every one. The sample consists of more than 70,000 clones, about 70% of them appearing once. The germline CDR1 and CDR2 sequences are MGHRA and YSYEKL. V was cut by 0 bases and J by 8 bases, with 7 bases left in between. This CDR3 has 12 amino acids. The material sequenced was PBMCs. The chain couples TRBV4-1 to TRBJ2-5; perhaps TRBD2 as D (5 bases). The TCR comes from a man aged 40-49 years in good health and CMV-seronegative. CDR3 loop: CASSQDRGTQYF. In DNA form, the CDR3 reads TGCGCCAGCAGCCAAGATCGGGGAACCCAGTACTTC.